This is a list of T cell receptor beta chains from one sample in a study of T cells in Graves' hyperthyroidism and ophthalmopathy. TCRdb re-called the multiplex PCR reads through MiXCR, storing one row per CDR3 protein. The data show roughly 93,000 distinct CDR3 sequences, with roughly 37% seen just once and roughly 10% held by the top ten. The sequencing input was peripheral blood or thyroid tissue (not recorded which). Receptor source: a woman aged 25 to 39 with Graves' hyperthyroidism. CDR3s include the opening cysteine and the closing phenylalanine or tryptophan. The D gene is left open where the match is weak. Rows give clone size only sometimes, using once, few, many, or a class for an expanded clone.

TRBJ2-7	TRBV2	many	15	TRBD1	CASSERGTGGCEQYF	TGTGCCAGCAGTGAAAGGGGGACAGGGGGCTGCGAGCAGTACTTC
TRBJ1-2	TRBV6-5	-	12	-	CASSLSGSGYTF	TGTGCCAGCAGCCTTAGCGGGAGTGGCTACACCTTC
TRBJ1-4	TRBV4-1	many	18	-	CASSQIGIFGFNREKLFF	TGCGCCAGCAGCCAAATAGGGATATTCGGTTTTAATCGGGAAAAACTGTTTTTT
TRBJ1-3	TRBV6-6	many	11	-	CATSGGNTIYF	TGTGCCACATCAGGGGGAAACACCATATATTTT
TRBJ1-4	TRBV20-1	once	14	-	CSALDPATTEKLFF	TGCAGTGCCCTGGACCCTGCCACTACTGAAAAACTGTTTTTT
TRBJ2-7	TRBV30	many	11	-	CASGHFYEQYF	TGTGCCTCGGGACACTTCTACGAGCAGTACTTC
TRBJ1-2	TRBV20-1	-	14	-	CGARGPTGDYGYTF	TGCGGTGCTAGAGGTCCGACGGGTGACTATGGCTACACCTTC
TRBJ1-1	TRBV15	many	15	-	CATSAWRGAHLGAFF	TGTGCCACCAGCGCATGGCGGGGGGCGCATCTCGGGGCTTTCTTT
TRBJ2-5	TRBV7-8	many	15	-	CASSPVDRRGGTQYF	TGTGCCAGCAGCCCGGTGGACAGGCGGGGTGGGACCCAGTACTTC
TRBJ2-3	TRBV7-2	many	15	-	CASSRDDRRADTQYF	TGTGCCAGCAGTCGTGACGACAGGAGGGCAGATACGCAGTATTTT
TRBJ2-3	TRBV7-3	many	13	TRBD2	CASSLRDYHTQYF	TGTGCCAGCAGCTTAAGGGACTATCATACGCAGTATTTT
TRBJ2-7	TRBV7-9	-	11	-	CASSRPGEQHF	TGTGCCAGCAGCCGCCCTGGGGAGCAGCACTTC
TRBJ1-5	TRBV7-6	-	12	-	CASSLSGTRPHF	TGTGCCAGCAGCTTAAGCGGGACAAGGCCGCATTTT
TRBJ2-7	TRBV12-3/TRBV12-4	-	15	TRBD2	CASSLRGGRVDEQYF	TGTGCCAGCAGTCTCCGGGGCGGGAGAGTCGACGAGCAGTACTTC
TRBJ1-4	TRBV2	many	13	TRBD1	CASTLDREEKLFF	TGTGCCAGCACCCTCGACAGGGAGGAAAAACTGTTTTTT
TRBJ2-6	TRBV4-2	many	19	TRBD1	CASSQLTGAVTAGANVLTF	TGTGCCAGCAGCCAGTTGACAGGGGCGGTCACGGCTGGGGCCAACGTCCTGACTTTC
TRBJ1-1	TRBV12-3/TRBV12-4	few	16	TRBD1	CASSLSSGQGNTEAFF	TGTGCCAGCAGTTTATCTTCGGGACAGGGAAACACTGAAGCTTTCTTT
TRBJ2-3	TRBV5-1	many	14	-	CASSPAGITDTQYF	TGCGCCAGCAGCCCAGCTGGGATAACAGATACGCAGTATTTT
TRBJ2-3	TRBV4-1	-	17	TRBD1	CASSQIAGTGLTDTQYF	TGCGCCAGCAGCCAGATCGCCGGGACAGGGTTAACAGATACGCAGTATTTT
TRBJ2-2	TRBV9	many	16	-	CASSVERRARSGELFF	TGTGCCAGCAGCGTAGAGAGGAGGGCGCGATCCGGGGAGCTGTTTTTT
TRBJ1-1	TRBV11-2	many	14	-	CASSPATGHTEAFF	TGTGCCAGCAGTCCAGCAACAGGGCACACTGAAGCTTTCTTT
TRBJ2-6	TRBV11-2	-	19	-	CASSLDGSRGYSGANVLTF	TGTGCCAGCAGCTTAGACGGGAGTAGGGGGTACTCTGGGGCCAACGTCCTGACTTTC
TRBJ2-2	TRBV15	-	14	-	CATSRTSNTGELLF	TGTGCCACCAGCAGGACAAGCAACACCGGGGAGCTGCTTTTT
TRBJ1-2	TRBV10-3	many	14	TRBD1	CAISSGTGTNGYTF	TGTGCCATCAGTTCCGGGACAGGGACCAATGGCTACACCTTC
TRBJ1-4	TRBV7-9	many	14	-	CASSLAGTSEKLFF	TGTGCCAGCAGCTTAGCAGGGACGTCTGAAAAACTGTTTTTT
TRBJ1-1	TRBV24-1	-	12	-	CATGRGYTEAFF	TGTGCCACCGGTAGGGGATACACTGAAGCTTTCTTT
TRBJ2-5	TRBV15	medium-sized	12	-	CATSRDRETQYF	TGTGCCACCAGCAGAGATCGCGAGACCCAGTACTTC
TRBJ2-1	TRBV7-6	-	16	-	CASSLELAGSYSEQFF	TGTGCCAGCAGCTTAGAGTTGGCGGGCTCCTACAGTGAGCAGTTCTTC
TRBJ1-2	TRBV10-3	many	12	-	CAYRGEVYGYTF	TGTGCCTACCGGGGGGAGGTCTATGGCTACACCTTC
TRBJ2-1	TRBV7-3	-	14	-	CASSLTPAYNEQFF	TGTGCCAGCAGCTTAACCCCTGCCTACAATGAGCAGTTCTTC
TRBJ1-5	TRBV28	many	15	-	CASSLPGYSNQPQHF	TGTGCCAGCAGTTTACCAGGGTATAGCAATCAGCCCCAGCATTTT
TRBJ2-3	TRBV2	many	16	TRBD1	CASSDGDRGPPDTQYF	TGTGCCAGCAGTGATGGGGACAGGGGGCCCCCAGATACGCAGTATTTT
TRBJ1-4	TRBV2	-	15	-	CASSDPGRGNEKLFF	TGTGCCAGCAGTGATCCGGGCAGGGGTAATGAAAAACTGTTTTTT
TRBJ1-2	TRBV30	few	15	-	CAWTPLGGRGYGYTF	TGTGCCTGGACCCCCTTGGGCGGCCGGGGCTATGGCTACACCTTC
TRBJ1-5	TRBV15	-	15	-	CATSTTGPRGQPQHF	TGTGCCACCAGCACCACCGGGCCAAGGGGTCAGCCCCAGCATTTT
TRBJ2-5	TRBV20-1	-	15	TRBD1	CSAQEDRGGQETQYF	TGCAGTGCTCAGGAGGACAGGGGAGGCCAAGAGACCCAGTACTTC
TRBJ2-5	TRBV15	-	11	-	CATSGEETQYF	TGTGCCACCAGCGGCGAAGAGACCCAGTACTTC
TRBJ2-5	TRBV9	-	17	TRBD2	CASSVGLAGGPAETQYF	TGTGCCAGCAGCGTAGGACTAGCGGGAGGGCCAGCAGAGACCCAGTACTTC
TRBJ2-2	TRBV6-4	many	14	-	CASSTEGNTGELFF	TGTGCCAGCAGTACGGAGGGGAACACCGGGGAGCTGTTTTTT
TRBJ1-1	TRBV2	many	17	TRBD1	CASRGTGGIGVNTEAFF	TGTGCCAGCAGGGGGACAGGGGGCATAGGGGTGAACACTGAAGCTTTCTTT
TRBJ1-2	TRBV6-4	many	14	-	CASSARRVGYGYTF	TGTGCCAGCAGTGCCCGCAGGGTTGGATATGGCTACACCTTC
TRBJ2-6	TRBV4-1	many	17	-	CASSTGLRTLGANVLTF	TGCGCCAGCAGCACGGGACTCCGAACCCTGGGGGCCAACGTCCTGACTTTC
TRBJ2-7	TRBV20-1	once	13	TRBD2	CSARLGLAGEQYF	TGCAGTGCTAGGTTGGGACTAGCGGGTGAGCAGTACTTC
TRBJ2-7	TRBV7-8	-	14	-	CASSLYRTGYEQYF	TGTGCCAGCAGCTTATATAGAACAGGGTACGAGCAGTACTTC
TRBJ2-7	TRBV9	-	14	TRBD1	CASSVDRGRYEQYF	TGTGCCAGCAGCGTGGACAGGGGGCGTTACGAGCAGTACTTC
TRBJ1-1	TRBV27	many	14	-	CASRKGGLNTEAFF	TGTGCCAGCAGGAAAGGGGGTTTGAACACTGAAGCTTTCTTT
TRBJ1-2	TRBV25-1	-	15	-	CASSEYFVDSAGYTF	TGTGCCAGCAGTGAATATTTTGTCGACAGTGCAGGCTACACCTTC
TRBJ2-6	TRBV3-1	-	12	-	CASATGANVLTF	TGTGCTTCAGCGACTGGGGCCAACGTCCTGACTTTC
TRBJ2-7	TRBV7-8	many	15	-	CASSPLGGELYEQYF	TGTGCCAGCAGCCCCCTCGGCGGGGAACTCTACGAGCAGTACTTC
TRBJ2-7	TRBV20-1	many	14	TRBD2	CSAVTSGSSYEQYF	TGCAGTGCTGTGACTAGCGGGAGTTCTTACGAGCAGTACTTC
TRBJ2-7	TRBV9	many	14	-	CASSVGQATREQYF	TGTGCCAGCAGCGTAGGCCAGGCCACGCGGGAGCAGTACTTC
TRBJ2-3	TRBV20-1	-	17	TRBD2	CSARLRTSGIGTDTQYF	TGCAGTGCTAGACTCCGGACTAGCGGGATTGGCACAGATACGCAGTATTTT
TRBJ1-1	TRBV28	many	13	-	CASSLVAITEAFF	TGTGCCAGCAGTTTAGTGGCCATCACTGAAGCTTTCTTT
TRBJ1-4	TRBV25-1	-	14	-	CASSAPGLHEKLFF	TGTGCCAGCAGTGCACCAGGGTTACACGAAAAACTGTTTTTT
TRBJ1-2	TRBV7-2	many	15	-	CASSLLDPRVEGYTF	TGTGCCAGCAGCTTATTGGACCCTAGGGTAGAAGGCTACACCTTC